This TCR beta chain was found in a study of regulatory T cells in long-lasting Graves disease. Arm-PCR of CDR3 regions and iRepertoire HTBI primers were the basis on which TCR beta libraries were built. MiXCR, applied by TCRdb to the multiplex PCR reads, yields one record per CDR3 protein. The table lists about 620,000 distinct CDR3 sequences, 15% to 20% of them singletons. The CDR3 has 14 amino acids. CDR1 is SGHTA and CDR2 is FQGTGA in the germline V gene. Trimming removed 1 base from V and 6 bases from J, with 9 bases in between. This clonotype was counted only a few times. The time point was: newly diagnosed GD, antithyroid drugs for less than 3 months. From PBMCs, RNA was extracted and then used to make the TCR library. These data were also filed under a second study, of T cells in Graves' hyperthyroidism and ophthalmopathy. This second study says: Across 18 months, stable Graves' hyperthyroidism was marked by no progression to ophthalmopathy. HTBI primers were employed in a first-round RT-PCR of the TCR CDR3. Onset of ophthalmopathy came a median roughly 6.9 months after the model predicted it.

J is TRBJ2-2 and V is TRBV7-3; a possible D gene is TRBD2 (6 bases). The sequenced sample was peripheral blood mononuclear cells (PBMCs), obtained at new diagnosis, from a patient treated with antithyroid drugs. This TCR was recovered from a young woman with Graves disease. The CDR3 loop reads CASSLSSGAGELFF. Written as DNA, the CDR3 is TGTGCCAGCAGCTTAAGTTCGGGAGCCGGGGAGCTGTTTTTT.